This record concerns one TCR beta chain sequence. The antigen is undetermined. This sample was included in a study of cytomegalovirus exposure and HLA in healthy donors. General study findings and limits: Subsequent analysis showed first-cohort TCR clusters tending to co-occur in some 120 validation repertoires.

The assay was immunoSEQ multiplex PCR, and TCRdb's table has in-frame clones only and misses some. The sample holds about 130,000 clones, about 80% seen once. The clonotype originates from a man younger than 45 in good health and CMV-seropositive. The sample taken for sequencing was PBMCs.

Here the CDR3 DNA reads TGTGCCAGCAGCAGACAGCGGGGGAGGCACGACGAGCAGTACTTC. Its translation: CASSRQRGRHDEQYF. The chain has TRBV11-2 and TRBJ2-7; 8 bases are a match to TRBD2. CDR1 is SGHAT and CDR2 is FQNNGV in the germline V gene. CDR3 length: 15 amino acids. Unmatched junction bases numbered 11, after V lost 5 bases and J lost 5 bases. The full variable domain, in which reference TRBV11-2 and TRBJ2-7 provide the parts outside the CDR3, is EAGVAQSPRYKIIEKRQSVAFWCNPISGHATLYWYQQILGQGPKLLIQFQNNGVVDDSQLPKDRFSAERLKGVDSTLKIQPAKLEDSAVYLCASSRQRGRHDEQYFGPGTRLTVT.